The rows below give T cell receptor beta chains drawn from one sample of a study of identical twins. TCRdb reanalysed the 5' RACE reads using MiXCR and keeps one entry per CDR3 protein. Of some 730,000 distinct CDR3 sequences listed, 18% are singletons. These sequences were also reported in another study, on T cells expressing NK-cell markers.

What was sequenced was PBMCs. These receptors were obtained from a woman aged 18-29 years in good health. Both conserved end residues are part of each CDR3. D genes are given only for firm matches. Clone size appears in some rows only: once, few, many, or a class for an expanded clone.

abundance | j_gene | d_gene | v_gene | CDR3aa | CDR3nt
- | TRBJ2-1 | - | TRBV7-2 | CANSYPPRAEQFF | TGTGCCAACAGCTACCCCCCGAGAGCGGAGCAGTTCTTC
- | TRBJ2-1 | - | TRBV20-1 | CSATRFSYNEQFF | TGCAGTGCTACGAGGTTCTCCTACAATGAGCAGTTCTTC
- | TRBJ2-2 | TRBD1 | TRBV12-3/TRBV12-4 | CASSRQGTGDLFF | TGTGCCAGCAGCCGACAGGGCACCGGGGATCTGTTTTTT
- | TRBJ2-1 | - | TRBV12-3/TRBV12-4 | CASSFPLHLYNEQFF | TGTGCCAGCAGTTTTCCCCTTCACCTATACAATGAGCAGTTCTTC
- | TRBJ1-1 | - | TRBV7-3 | CASSSGTWGTEAFF | TGTGCCAGCAGCTCCGGAACTTGGGGCACTGAAGCTTTCTTT
few | TRBJ2-7 | - | TRBV9 | CASSVDQQSSYEQYF | TGTGCCAGCAGCGTGGATCAACAGAGCTCCTACGAGCAGTACTTC
- | TRBJ2-7 | - | TRBV20-1 | CSASSGTKYEQYF | TGCAGTGCTAGTTCCGGGACAAAGTACGAGCAGTACTTC
- | TRBJ1-1 | - | TRBV7-9 | CASSFSPEAFF | TGTGCCAGCAGCTTCTCTCCTGAAGCTTTCTTT
- | TRBJ2-3 | TRBD1 | TRBV6-2/TRBV6-3 | CASKAYRGTTDTQYF | TGTGCCAGCAAAGCCTACAGGGGTACGACAGATACGCAGTATTTT
- | TRBJ2-1 | TRBD1 | TRBV29-1 | CSVQQGGEQFF | TGCAGCGTCCAACAGGGGGGCGAGCAGTTCTTC
- | TRBJ2-7 | - | TRBV5-5 | CASSLVRLSYEQYF | TGTGCCAGCAGCTTGGTTCGTTTATCCTACGAGCAGTACTTC
few | TRBJ2-2 | TRBD1 | TRBV5-1 | CASSLYAGGAYTGELFF | TGCGCCAGCAGCTTGTACGCAGGGGGCGCCTACACCGGGGAGCTGTTTTTT
few | TRBJ2-7 | - | TRBV7-9 | CASSISFYEQYF | TGTGCCAGCAGCATTAGCTTCTACGAGCAGTACTTC
- | TRBJ2-1 | TRBD2 | TRBV20-1 | CSASDSGLDNEQFF | TGCAGTGCTAGTGATAGCGGGCTGGACAATGAGCAGTTCTTC
many | TRBJ2-1 | - | TRBV12-3/TRBV12-4 | CASSPSSRNEQFF | TGTGCCAGCAGCCCGTCCTCTAGAAATGAGCAGTTCTTC
- | TRBJ2-2 | - | TRBV9 | CASSRLASGELFF | TGTGCCAGCAGTCGGCTAGCGTCCGGGGAGCTGTTTTTT
- | TRBJ2-3 | TRBD1 | TRBV27 | CASSLLVDRGLEDTQYF | TGTGCCAGCAGTTTATTGGTAGACAGGGGGCTTGAAGATACGCAGTATTTT
- | TRBJ2-1 | TRBD2 | TRBV4-3 | CASSPGLADYNEQFF | TGCGCCAGCAGCCCGGGACTAGCGGATTACAATGAGCAGTTCTTC
- | TRBJ2-4 | TRBD1 | TRBV4-3 | CASSQFGTGKNIQYF | TGCGCCAGCAGCCAATTCGGGACAGGCAAAAACATTCAGTACTTC
many | TRBJ2-3 | TRBD2 | TRBV20-1 | CSASSAGGTDTQYF | TGCAGTGCTAGCTCGGCGGGGGGGACAGATACGCAGTATTTT
few | TRBJ1-2 | TRBD1 | TRBV6-2/TRBV6-3 | CASSYSPTGVDYTF | TGTGCCAGCAGTTACTCGCCGACAGGGGTAGACTACACCTTC
few | TRBJ1-3 | - | TRBV15 | CATSSSGNTIYF | TGTGCCACCAGCAGCTCTGGAAACACCATATATTTT
few | TRBJ2-1 | TRBD2 | TRBV12-3/TRBV12-4 | CASSPGASGVGEQFF | TGTGCCAGCAGTCCAGGGGCTAGCGGGGTGGGTGAGCAGTTCTTC
- | TRBJ1-1 | - | TRBV29-1 | CSASLAVFTEAFF | TGCAGTGCTTCATTGGCGGTTTTCACTGAAGCTTTCTTT
- | TRBJ2-1 | - | TRBV3-1 | CASSQTERAYNEQFF | TGTGCCAGCAGCCAAACGGAGAGGGCCTACAATGAGCAGTTCTTC
few | TRBJ1-1 | - | TRBV6-6 | CASSWESSEAFF | TGTGCCAGCAGTTGGGAGTCCTCTGAAGCTTTCTTT
- | TRBJ2-1 | - | TRBV27 | CASSLKAPGNEQFF | TGTGCCAGCAGTTTAAAGGCCCCGGGGAATGAGCAGTTCTTC
few | TRBJ2-5 | TRBD2 | TRBV20-1 | CSARESGTRKTQYF | TGCAGTGCTAGGGAGTCGGGGACTAGGAAGACCCAGTACTTC